One sample yielded the 25 T cell receptor beta chains listed below, sequenced in a study of blood T cell repertoires in COVID-19. Measured with immunoSEQ multiplex PCR; TCRdb has only the in-frame clones, and not every one. Of a few hundred thousand clones in the sample, around 90% were seen once. The sequenced sample was peripheral blood. Receptors originate from a woman aged 25-40 years with COVID-19, enrolled during active disease.

The chain is built from TRBV30 and TRBJ2-1, with D hard to call. With 0 bases removed from V and 10 bases from J, the gap between germline ends came to 22 bases. The CDR3 loop spans 16 amino acids. Germline CDR1 reads GTSNPN; CDR2 reads SVGIG (reference sequence). CDR3 residues: CAWSVRVGSIALEQFF. CDR3 DNA sequence: TGTGCCTGGAGTGTACGGGTAGGCTCGATAGCCTTAGAGCAGTTCTTC.

This chain connects TRBV5-4 to TRBJ1-3; D unresolved. CDR3 length equals 13 residues. With 3 bases removed from V and 3 bases from J, the gap between germline ends came to 7 bases. Germline assignment: CDR1 SGHNT and CDR2 YYREEE (reference sequence). The CDR3 loop reads CASSSNIGNTIYF. CDR3 nucleotides: TGTGCCAGCAGCTCCAACATTGGAAACACCATATATTTT.

The J gene is TRBJ1-1, the V gene TRBV7-6, with 7 bases identical to TRBD1. The CDR3 is 14 amino acids. CDR1 and CDR2 from the germline V gene are SGHVS and FNYEAQ. J gave up 2 bases and V 3 bases, and 3 bases lay outside the gene matches. In nucleotides, the CDR3 is TGTGCCAGCAGCTTGGACAGGACTAACACTGAAGCTTTCTTT. It is translated as CASSLDRTNTEAFF.

The genes are TRBV4-1 and TRBJ1-6, with 8 bases identical to TRBD1. CDR1 and CDR2 from the germline V gene are MGHRA and YSYEKL. With V trimmed by 3 bases and J by 10 bases, 17 bases remained unmatched. The CDR3 is 18 residues long. The DNA for the CDR3 is TGCGCCAGCAGCCAGGGGACAGGTCACTTCACAGAACCGTCACCCCTCCACTTT. The encoded protein is CASSQGTGHFTEPSPLHF.

The V gene is TRBV30, the J gene TRBJ2-7, with D perhaps TRBD1 (5 bases). Trimming cost V 3 bases and J 3 bases, with 12 bases left between them. The CDR3 is 13 amino acids. Per germline, CDR1 GTSNPN and CDR2 SVGIG (reference sequence). The CDR3 bases are TGTGCCTGGAGAAATCGACAGTACTACGAGCAGTACTTC. Its protein is CAWRNRQYYEQYF.

The rearrangement joins TRBV10-3 to TRBJ2-2, with D perhaps TRBD1 (5 bases). The CDR3 runs to 14 residues. V was cut by 7 bases and J by 0 bases, with 9 bases left in between. CDR1 and CDR2 (germline): ENHRY, SYGVKD. CDR3 in DNA: TGTGCCATCAAAAGCAGGGCGAACACCGGGGAGCTGTTTTTT. This sequence encodes CAIKSRANTGELFF.

J is TRBJ1-1 and V is TRBV4-1; D is uncertain. In germline, CDR1 is MGHRA, CDR2 YSYEKL. The CDR3 consists of 13 residues. Trimming removed 4 bases at V and 3 bases at J, with 9 bases between. The CDR3 is CASSLGLDTEAFF. The CDR3 coding sequence is TGCGCCAGCAGCCTTGGGCTGGACACTGAAGCTTTCTTT.

The chain employs TRBV6-5 and TRBJ2-7, with TRBD1 identical over 7 bases. The CDR3 consists of 13 residues. Germline-derived CDR1 and CDR2 are MNHEY and SVGAGI. The V gene end was trimmed by 6 bases and the J gene end by 6 bases; junction bases not matched to a gene: 8. The CDR3 nucleotides read TGTGCCAGCAGGGCACAGGGGAGAGGCGAGCAGTACTTC. Translation gives CASRAQGRGEQYF.

The CDR3 spells CASSGPPGQAYEQYF. The CDR3 bases are TGTGCCAGCAGCGGACCCCCGGGACAGGCCTACGAGCAGTACTTC. The gene calls are TRBV7-9 and TRBJ2-7, with 8 bases that match TRBD1. Germline assignment: CDR1 SEHNR and CDR2 FQNEAQ (reference sequence). The V segment lost 5 bases and the J segment 2 bases; nucleotides outside the gene matches: 8. CDR3 size: 15 residues.

The rearrangement uses TRBV19 and TRBJ2-7; 11 bases are a match to TRBD1. Unmatched junction bases numbered 6, after V lost 8 bases and J lost 6 bases. Germline CDR1 LNHDA, CDR2 SQIVND (reference sequence). The CDR3 has 13 amino acids. The CDR3 nucleotides are TGTGCCAGTGGCGGACAGGGGGCGAGCGAGCAGTACTTC. This sequence encodes CASGGQGASEQYF.

The genes are TRBV10-1 and TRBJ1-2, with TRBD1 matching over 9 bases. CDR1 and CDR2 from the germline V gene are WNHNN and SYGVQD (reference sequence). The CDR3 covers 12 residues. The trim removed 6 bases at V and 4 bases at J, leaving 0 bases unmatched. The CDR3 coding sequence is TGCGCCAGCAGGGACAGGGGCTATGGCTACACCTTC. This sequence encodes CASRDRGYGYTF.

The genes are TRBV1 and TRBJ2-1; the table gives TRBD2 as D, unverified against the DNA. TRBV1 is termed a pseudogene. The CDR3 contains 15 residues. The CDR3 nucleotides read TGCACCAGCAGCCCCGGACTTCTCCCTGAGAATGAGCAGTTCTTC. Residues: CTSSPGLLPENEQFF.

V is TRBV4-2 and J is TRBJ1-5; no reliable D call. The CDR3 runs to 17 residues. Trimming pared 1 base from V and 2 bases from J, leaving 15 bases between. Germline-derived CDR1 and CDR2 are LGHNA and YNFKEQ. In nucleotides, the CDR3 is TGTGCCAGCAGCCAAGTGACGACCTCCCAGGGCAATCAGCCCCAGCATTTT. Encoded protein: CASSQVTTSQGNQPQHF.

The J gene is TRBJ1-5, the V gene TRBV6-1; possibly TRBD1 for D (6 bases). There are 14 residues in the CDR3. Germline CDR1 MNHNS, CDR2 SASEGT. The ends were cut back, 2 bases at V and 11 bases at J, with 16 bases in the middle. CDR3 coding DNA: TGTGCCAGCAGTGAAAAGCAGGGGATCACGACCCAGCATTTT. Protein: CASSEKQGITTQHF.

The chain recombines TRBV3-1 (or the pseudogene TRBV3-2) with TRBJ2-1; the D gene is possibly TRBD2 (6 bases). From germline, CDR1 is LGHDT and CDR2 YNNKEL (reference sequence). The ends were cut back, 5 bases at V and 8 bases at J, with 13 bases in the middle. The CDR3 length is 13 residues. CDR3 in DNA: TGTGCCAGCAGCTTGCTCTGGGGGGATGAGCAGTTCTTC. Protein: CASSLLWGDEQFF.

The chain uses TRBV4-1 and TRBJ2-7; 8 nucleotides align to TRBD2. Per the germline V gene, CDR1 is MGHRA and CDR2 is YSYEKL. V shed 4 bases and J 6 bases; nucleotides not matched to a gene: 8. There are 14 residues in the CDR3. DNA for the CDR3: TGCGCCAGCAGCCCACCGGGACTAGTGAGCGAGCAGTACTTC. It codes for CASSPPGLVSEQYF.

This chain connects TRBV21-1 to TRBJ1-1. TRBV21-1 is assigned pseudogene status. The CDR3 length is 14 residues. The CDR3 protein is CASTRGSNLSEAFF. The CDR3 DNA reads as TGTGCCAGCACCCGGGGATCCAACCTCTCTGAAGCTTTCTTT.

The J gene is TRBJ2-1, the V gene TRBV7-3, with 8 bases that match TRBD2. The CDR3 runs 15 residues. Trimming removed 5 bases from V and 2 bases from J; junction bases left unmatched: 5. Germline V gene data show CDR1 as SGHTA and CDR2 as FQGTGA. The CDR3 is CASSLLAATYNEQFF. In nucleotides, the CDR3 is TGTGCCAGCAGCCTACTAGCGGCCACCTACAATGAGCAGTTCTTC.

The rearrangement links TRBV25-1 to TRBJ1-1; tentatively, D is TRBD1 (6 bases). With 3 bases removed from V and 1 base from J, the gap between germline ends came to 9 bases. The CDR3 runs to 14 residues. Germline lookup yields CDR1 MGHDK and CDR2 SYGVNS. Here the CDR3 reads CASSEAGANTEAFF. The DNA of the CDR3 is TGTGCCAGCAGTGAGGCAGGGGCGAACACTGAAGCTTTCTTT.

This clone came up a few times. V gene TRBV19 combines with J gene TRBJ2-3; the D is unclear. The CDR3 totals 12 residues. V lost 6 bases to trimming and J lost 3 bases, with 7 bases between them. CDR1 and CDR2 (germline): LNHDA, SQIVND (reference sequence). For the CDR3, the DNA is TGTGCCAGTAGGTTCGGTACAGATACGCAGTATTTT. Protein product: CASRFGTDTQYF.

This chain links TRBV15 with TRBJ1-5, with D unclear. The CDR3 contains 15 residues. The germline gives CDR1 LNHNV, CDR2 YYDKDF (reference sequence). V dropped 3 bases and J dropped 0 bases, with 9 bases sitting between them. This CDR3 reads CATSSWEYSNQPQHF. The DNA of the CDR3 is TGTGCCACCAGCAGCTGGGAGTATAGCAATCAGCCCCAGCATTTT.

A word on this clone: The sample holds other DNA sequences that translate to the same CDR3. The chain recombines TRBV18 with TRBJ2-7, with unresolved D. Germline V gene sequence: CDR1 KGHSH, CDR2 LQKENI. Trimming removed 3 bases at V and 3 bases at J, with 6 bases between. The CDR3 spans 12 residues. The CDR3 sequence is CASSPTNYEQYF. The CDR3 DNA follows: TGTGCCAGCTCACCGACAAACTACGAGCAGTACTTC.

The rearrangement uses TRBV19 and TRBJ1-4; 9 bases line up with TRBD1. There are 14 residues in the CDR3. Trimming at V came to 8 bases and at J to 3 bases, leaving 4 bases not matched to a gene. Germline CDR1 LNHDA, CDR2 SQIVND (reference sequence). In DNA form, the CDR3 reads TGTGCCAGTTCGAGGACAGGGGCTAATGAAAAACTGTTTTTT. Protein sequence: CASSRTGANEKLFF.

CDR3: CASSLDSGRSNEQFF. In DNA form, the CDR3 reads TGTGCCAGCTCCCTTGACAGCGGGAGATCGAATGAGCAGTTCTTC. This chain joins TRBV9 and TRBJ2-1; 8 nucleotides agree with TRBD2. The trim removed 7 bases at V and 7 bases at J, leaving 13 bases unmatched. CDR1 SGDLS and CDR2 YYNGEE come from the germline V gene. The CDR3 sequence is 15 residues long. Full variable domain (missing parts from reference TRBV9 and TRBJ2-1): DSGVTQTPKHLITATGQRVTLRCSPRSGDLSVYWYQQSLDQGLQFLIQYYNGEERAKGNILERFSAQQFPDLHSELNLSSLELGDSALYFCASSLDSGRSNEQFFGPGTRLTVL.

CDR3 sequence (DNA): TGCGCCAGCAGCCAAGGTCCACAGGGGGCGCGTCAGCCCCAGCATTTT. This translates into CASSQGPQGARQPQHF. The chain uses TRBV4-1 and TRBJ1-5; 9 positions match TRBD1. Germline-derived CDR1 and CDR2 are MGHRA and YSYEKL. This CDR3 contains 16 residues. The V gene end was trimmed by 1 base and the J gene end by 6 bases; junction bases not matched to a gene: 7.